The next 9 T cell receptor beta chains were all read from a single sample in a study of T cells in tuberculosis. Some clones are missing from TCRdb's copy, which holds only in-frame ones; the method was immunoSEQ multiplex PCR. This sample yields tens of thousands of clones, of which around 92% are seen a single time; 7% to 8% belongs to the top ten. The sequenced sample was PBMCs. These receptors originate from a donor aged 5-35 years with latent tuberculosis or without tuberculosis infection. Some clones in this sample may be carry-over from other donors' samples.

The J gene is TRBJ2-1, the V gene TRBV13; possible D gene TRBD1, 6 bases. V was trimmed by 6 bases and J by 0 bases, leaving 12 bases between them. CDR1 and CDR2 from the germline V gene are PRHDT and FYEKMQ (reference sequence). The CDR3 contains 15 residues. The CDR3 loop is CASSSGQSSYNEQFF. In DNA, the CDR3 is TGTGCCAGCAGTTCCGGACAGTCCTCCTACAATGAGCAGTTCTTC.

This rearrangement joins TRBV4-1 to TRBJ2-7; D not resolved. Trimming shortened V by 0 bases and J by 4 bases, and 4 bases separated the two germline ends. This CDR3 has 12 amino acids. CDR1 is MGHRA and CDR2 is YSYEKL in the germline V gene. CDR3 in DNA: TGCGCCAGCAGCCAAGACGAGTACGAGCAGTACTTC. Residues: CASSQDEYEQYF.

The V call is TRBV9, the J call TRBJ2-7; TRBD1 matches at 7 bases. With 1 base clipped from V and 4 bases from J, the junction kept 23 bases outside the gene matches. In germline, CDR1 is SGDLS, CDR2 YYNGEE. The CDR3 has 20 residues. The DNA of the CDR3 is TGTGCCAGCAGCGTACCACAGAGGAGAGGTTTACAGGGGAGAGTTTACGAGCAGTACTTC. This translates into CASSVPQRRGLQGRVYEQYF.

The chain recombines TRBV28 with TRBJ1-1; TRBD1 matches 9 bases. This CDR3 has 16 residues. Per germline, CDR1 MDHEN and CDR2 SYDVKM. Losses at the gene ends were 4 bases for V and 0 bases for J; bases not matched to a gene: 6. The CDR3 region is CASSSYTGGLNTEAFF. DNA of the CDR3: TGTGCCAGCAGTTCTTATACAGGGGGCCTGAACACTGAAGCTTTCTTT.

The V gene is TRBV19, the J gene TRBJ2-1; 9 nucleotides line up with TRBD2. V lost 5 bases and J lost 8; bases outside the gene matches: 13. The CDR3 spans 16 residues. Looked up from germline, CDR1 is LNHDA and CDR2 is SQIVND (reference sequence). The CDR3 loop reads CASSQSRREGRDEQFF. Written as DNA, the CDR3 is TGTGCCAGTAGTCAGTCTCGGCGGGAGGGTCGCGATGAGCAGTTCTTC.

J is TRBJ2-3 and V is TRBV28, with 9 nucleotides matching TRBD1. The germline gives CDR1 MDHEN, CDR2 SYDVKM. The CDR3 has 20 amino acids. With 0 bases clipped from V and 0 bases from J, the junction kept 13 bases outside the gene matches. CDR3 in DNA: TGTGCCAGCAGTTTATGGTTTCCGGGACAGGGAGGTTCTAGCACAGATACGCAGTATTTT. This translates into CASSLWFPGQGGSSTDTQYF.

The chain uses TRBV27 and TRBJ1-5, with no clear D. The length of the CDR3 is 15 residues. Germline CDR1 and CDR2: MNHEY and SMNVEV (reference sequence). Trimming removed 6 bases at V and 2 bases at J, with 14 bases between. CDR3 residues: CASSSGISGNQPQHF. CDR3 DNA sequence: TGTGCCAGCAGCTCCGGGATTTCGGGCAATCAGCCCCAGCATTTT.

V gene TRBV5-1 combines with J gene TRBJ1-4; D is possibly TRBD1 (6 bases). The CDR3 extends over 15 amino acids. With 0 bases removed from V and 3 bases from J, the gap between germline ends came to 9 bases. Germline V gene sequence: CDR1 SGHRS, CDR2 YFSETQ. The CDR3 nucleotides read TGCGCCAGCAGCTTGGCGGACAGACCTAATGAAAAACTGTTTTTT. This encodes CASSLADRPNEKLFF. Drawing the rest from reference TRBV5-1 and TRBJ1-4, the complete variable domain is KAGVTQTPRYLIKTRGQQVTLSCSPISGHRSVSWYQQTPGQGLQFLFEYFSETQRNKGNFPGRFSGRQFSNSRSEMNVSTLELGDSALYLCASSLADRPNEKLFFGSGTQLSVL.

The chain is built from TRBV2 and TRBJ2-7, with 9 bases identical to TRBD1. CDR1 and CDR2 (germline): SNHLY, FYNNEI. The CDR3 spans 14 residues. With V trimmed by 6 bases and J by 5 bases, 8 bases remained unmatched. CDR3 loop: CASSAGTGTHEQYF. In DNA, the CDR3 is TGTGCCAGCAGCGCCGGGACAGGGACTCACGAGCAGTACTTC. Together with reference TRBV2 and TRBJ2-7, the CDR3 gives the full variable domain: EPEVTQTPSHQVTQMGQEVILRCVPISNHLYFYWYRQILGQKVEFLVSFYNNEISEKSEIFDDQFSVERPDGSNFTLKIRSTKLEDSAMYFCASSAGTGTHEQYFGPGTRLTVT.